This entry lists 23 T cell receptor beta chains sequenced from one sample in a study of T cell repertoires in cytomegalovirus infection. Each CDR3 protein gets one entry after TCRdb re-called the reads with MiXCR. The profile shows roughly 150,000 distinct CDR3 sequences, about 25% of them singletons. Sequenced input: PBMCs. The receptors shown here come from a human donor in good health (CMV status not recorded). Some clones in this sample may be carry-over from other donors' samples.

The chain carries TRBV27 and TRBJ2-3; 10 bases map to TRBD2. Unmatched junction bases numbered 7, after V lost 4 bases and J lost 0 bases. Germline V gene sequence: CDR1 MNHEY, CDR2 SMNVEV (reference sequence). This CDR3 comprises 17 residues. The CDR3 loop is CASSSPSGGASTDTQYF. CDR3 DNA sequence: TGTGCCAGCAGTTCGCCTAGCGGGGGCGCTAGCACAGATACGCAGTATTTT.

In its sample, this clonotype was seen a few times. The chain carries TRBV5-4 and TRBJ2-3; unclear D gene. Trimming left V 3 bases short and J 0 bases short, with 11 bases between. The CDR3 consists of 15 residues. Germline V gene data show CDR1 as SGHNT and CDR2 as YYREEE (reference sequence). CDR3 residues: CASSSWTASTDTQYF. For the CDR3, the DNA is TGTGCCAGCAGCTCCTGGACGGCGAGCACAGATACGCAGTATTTT.

The chain carries TRBV28 and TRBJ2-3, with TRBD2 matching over 13 bases. The CDR3 spans 17 residues. From germline, CDR1 is MDHEN and CDR2 SYDVKM. The J segment lost 5 bases and the V segment lost 7 bases, leaving 12 bases of the junction unmatched. CDR3 in amino acids: CASTPARGLAGEDTQYF. CDR3 in DNA: TGTGCCAGCACTCCGGCCAGAGGACTAGCGGGAGAAGATACGCAGTATTTT.

This clonotype was seen a few times. This chain joins TRBV18 and TRBJ2-5; no firm D call. The V end was cut by 2 bases, the J end by 4 bases, with 5 bases between. The CDR3 totals 12 residues. Germline assignment: CDR1 KGHSH and CDR2 LQKENI. CDR3 nucleotide sequence: TGTGCCAGCTCACCATTTCCAGAGACCCAGTACTTC. It yields the protein CASSPFPETQYF.

Here the CDR3 reads CASRRLGTANTGELFF. The CDR3 nucleotides are TGTGCCAGCAGGAGGTTAGGGACTGCGAACACCGGGGAGCTGTTTTTT. The chain links TRBV6-2 or TRBV6-3 to TRBJ2-2, with a weak D call TRBD2 (6 bases). This CDR3 is built from 16 residues. The germline gives CDR1 MNHEY, CDR2 SVGEGT. V dropped 6 bases and J dropped 0 bases, with 14 bases sitting between them.

The chain carries TRBV19 and TRBJ1-3; D is uncertain. The CDR3 is made up of 15 amino acids. From germline, CDR1 is LNHDA and CDR2 SQIVND (reference sequence). V dropped 7 bases and J dropped 0 bases, with 13 bases sitting between them. CDR3 in amino acids: CASTPGRLSGNTIYF. Written as DNA, the CDR3 is TGTGCCAGTACCCCCGGACGGCTCTCTGGAAACACCATATATTTT.

This rearrangement joins TRBV28 to TRBJ1-1; D is unresolved. The V gene's germline CDR1 is MDHEN and CDR2 SYDVKM. Trimming shortened V by 7 bases and J by 0 bases, and 9 bases separated the two germline ends. The CDR3 loop spans 13 amino acids. CDR3 coding DNA: TGTGCCAGCAATTCGATTATGAACACTGAAGCTTTCTTT. Residues: CASNSIMNTEAFF.

This clonotype was observed a few times. The CDR3 region is CSVGRTGNTGELFF. CDR3 in DNA: TGCAGCGTTGGGAGGACAGGGAACACCGGGGAGCTGTTTTTT. The chain is built from TRBV29-1 and TRBJ2-2, with 7 nucleotides matching TRBD1. The V gene end was trimmed by 4 bases and the J gene end by 1 base; junction bases not matched to a gene: 3. The germline gives CDR1 SQVTM, CDR2 ANQGSEA. CDR3 length: 14 amino acids.

This clonotype was counted many times. The V call is TRBV7-2, the J call TRBJ2-2; TRBD2 aligns across 13 bases. This CDR3 is built from 16 residues. Trimming cost V 5 bases and J 6 bases; bases outside gene matches: 6. Germline V gene sequence: CDR1 SGHTA, CDR2 FQGNSA. For the CDR3, the DNA is TGTGCCAGCAGCCCCCGACTAGCGGGGGGACCCGGGGAGCTGTTTTTT. Residues: CASSPRLAGGPGELFF. Full variable domain (remainder filled in from reference TRBV7-2 and TRBJ2-2): GAGVSQSPSNKVTEKGKDVELRCDPISGHTALYWYRQSLGQGLEFLIYFQGNSAPDKSGLPSDRFSAERTGGSVSTLTIQRTQQEDSAVYLCASSPRLAGGPGELFFGEGSRLTVL.

In regard to this clonotype: A read error may account for a junction end that differs from germline. The CDR3 sequence: CATSDDSGTDTQYF. CDR3 in DNA: TGTGCCACCAGTGACGACTCTGGTACAGATACGCAGTATTTT. This chain connects TRBV10-3 to TRBJ2-3; D gene unclear. The CDR3 consists of 14 residues. Germline V gives CDR1 ENHRY, CDR2 SYGVKD.

The chain uses TRBV5-4 and TRBJ1-4; D is unresolved. The length of the CDR3 is 13 residues. The V gene lost 0 bases and the J gene lost 4 bases, with 4 bases spanning the gap. CDR1 SGHNT and CDR2 YYREEE come from the germline V gene (reference sequence). The CDR3 region has the DNA TGTGCCAGCAGCTTGGCCGTTAATGAAAAACTGTTTTTT. Translation: CASSLAVNEKLFF.

The V gene is TRBV7-3, the J gene TRBJ2-2, with D hard to call. Between the trimmed V and J ends, which lost 6 bases and 5 bases, there was a span of 16 bases. Germline V gene data show CDR1 as SGHTA and CDR2 as FQGTGA. This CDR3 contains 15 residues. The CDR3 region is CASSHVQSGTGELFF. Here the CDR3 DNA reads TGTGCCAGCAGTCATGTCCAGTCTGGAACCGGGGAGCTGTTTTTT.

The V call is TRBV7-2, the J call TRBJ1-1, with D unresolved. V was shortened by 2 bases and J by 0 bases, with 13 bases between the two germline ends. CDR1 and CDR2 (germline): SGHTA, FQGNSA. The CDR3 totals 16 residues. CDR3 region: CASSLSSGNMNTEAFF. CDR3 bases: TGTGCCAGCAGCTTATCCTCCGGGAACATGAACACTGAAGCTTTCTTT.

The rearrangement links TRBV29-1 to TRBJ1-1; D not resolved. Germline assignment: CDR1 SQVTM and CDR2 ANQGSEA. V was clipped by 4 bases and J by 3 bases, with 12 bases between them. The CDR3 is 13 residues long. CDR3 sequence (DNA): TGCAGCGTTGTGAAGGCCCTGGACACTGAAGCTTTCTTT. As protein: CSVVKALDTEAFF.

A single count supports this clonotype. A much bigger clone sits one base away, suggesting this may be a read error. The chain joins TRBV5-4 to TRBJ2-7; 9 nucleotides agree with TRBD2. J was trimmed by 0 bases and V by 9 bases; bases with no gene match: 7. This CDR3 contains 14 residues. The germline CDR1 and CDR2 sequences are SGHNT and YYREEE (reference sequence). CDR3 amino acids: CAMSSGDLSYEQYF. The DNA for the CDR3 is TGTGCCATGTCTAGCGGGGACCTCTCCTACGAGCAGTACTTC.

This clonotype was observed a few times. The rearrangement uses TRBV20-1 and TRBJ1-1, with 7 bases identical to TRBD1. J gave up 3 bases and V 5 bases, and 6 bases lay outside the gene matches. This CDR3 spans 13 amino acids. Germline lookup yields CDR1 DFQATT and CDR2 SNEGSKA (reference sequence). The CDR3 here is CSAHRGGDTEAFF. The CDR3 nucleotides are TGCAGTGCTCACAGGGGTGGGGACACTGAAGCTTTCTTT.

This clonotype is medium-sized by share. Compared with germline, one end of the junction differs, possibly owing to a read error. The rearrangement uses TRBV7-2 and TRBJ2-2, with TRBD2 matching 13 bases. The CDR3 sequence is 17 residues long. Looked up from germline, CDR1 is SGHTA and CDR2 is FQGNSA. The CDR3: CASSLAGTSGNNGELFF. The CDR3 nucleotides are TGTGCCAGCAGCTTGGCCGGGACTAGCGGGAACAACGGGGAGCTGTTTTTT.

A few counts support this clonotype. The V gene is TRBV2, the J gene TRBJ2-2, with D tentatively TRBD1 (7 bases). This CDR3 spans 15 amino acids. Germline CDR1 is SNHLY and CDR2 is FYNNEI. V was cut by 4 bases and J by 5 bases, with 14 bases left in between. CDR3 loop: CASSVRGVGTGELFF. Written as DNA, the CDR3 is TGTGCCAGCAGTGTCAGGGGGGTTGGAACCGGGGAGCTGTTTTTT.

This clonotype was recorded many times. The genes are TRBV7-8 and TRBJ1-1, with a possible D match to TRBD1 (5 bases). This CDR3 has 13 amino acids. Trimming shortened V by 5 bases and J by 4 bases, and 11 bases separated the two germline ends. Germline assignment: CDR1 SGHVS and CDR2 FQNEAQ. CDR3 coding DNA: TGTGCCAGCAGCCGTCAGGGAATCACTGAAGCTTTCTTT. It specifies CASSRQGITEAFF.

The V call is TRBV5-1, the J call TRBJ1-3, with 7 positions matching TRBD1. Germline V lookup: CDR1 SGHRS, CDR2 YFSETQ. J lost 0 bases, V lost 0 bases, and 3 bases had no gene match. This CDR3 spans 16 amino acids. The CDR3 DNA reads as TGCGCCAGCAGCTTGGCCTGGACAGGCTCTGGAAACACCATATATTTT. It specifies CASSLAWTGSGNTIYF. Filled out from reference TRBV5-1 and TRBJ1-3, the complete variable domain reads KAGVTQTPRYLIKTRGQQVTLSCSPISGHRSVSWYQQTPGQGLQFLFEYFSETQRNKGNFPGRFSGRQFSNSRSEMNVSTLELGDSALYLCASSLAWTGSGNTIYFGEGSWLTVV.

This clonotype was counted only a few times. The CDR3 DNA reads as TGTGCCAGCAGGGTTGACAGGGACAATGAGCAGTTCTTC. Amino acids: CASRVDRDNEQFF. V is TRBV2 and J is TRBJ2-1; 7 bases align to TRBD1. Trimming at V came to 6 bases and at J to 5 bases, leaving 4 bases not matched to a gene. CDR3 length: 13 residues. Germline CDR1 is SNHLY and CDR2 is FYNNEI.

This chain links TRBV27 with TRBJ2-1; 7 bases align to TRBD1. Trimming cost V 5 bases and J 9 bases; bases outside gene matches: 4. Germline loops: CDR1 MNHEY, CDR2 SMNVEV (reference sequence). This CDR3 region has 12 residues. This CDR3 is CASSQTGFEQFF. In DNA, the CDR3 is TGTGCCAGCAGTCAGACAGGGTTTGAGCAGTTCTTC.

The J gene is TRBJ1-3, the V gene TRBV3-1; D ambiguous. Trimming removed 4 bases at V and 0 bases at J, with 10 bases between. Germline V gene lookup returns CDR1 LGHDT and CDR2 YNNKEL (reference sequence). This CDR3 comprises 15 residues. The CDR3 DNA sequence: TGTGCCAGCAGCCCCGACTCCGGCTCTGGAAACACCATATATTTT. It yields the protein CASSPDSGSGNTIYF.